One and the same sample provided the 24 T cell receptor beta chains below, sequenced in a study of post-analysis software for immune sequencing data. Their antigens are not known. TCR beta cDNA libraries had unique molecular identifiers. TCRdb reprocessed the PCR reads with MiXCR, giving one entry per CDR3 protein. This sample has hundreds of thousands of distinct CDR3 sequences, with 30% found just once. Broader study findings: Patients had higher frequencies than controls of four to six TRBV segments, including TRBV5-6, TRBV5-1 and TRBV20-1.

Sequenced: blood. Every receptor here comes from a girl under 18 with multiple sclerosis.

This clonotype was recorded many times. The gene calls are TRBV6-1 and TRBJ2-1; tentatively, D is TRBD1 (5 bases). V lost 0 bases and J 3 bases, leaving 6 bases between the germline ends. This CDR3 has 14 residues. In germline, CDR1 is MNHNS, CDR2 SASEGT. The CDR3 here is CASSEADSYNEQFF. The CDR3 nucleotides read TGTGCCAGCAGTGAAGCTGACAGCTACAATGAGCAGTTCTTC.

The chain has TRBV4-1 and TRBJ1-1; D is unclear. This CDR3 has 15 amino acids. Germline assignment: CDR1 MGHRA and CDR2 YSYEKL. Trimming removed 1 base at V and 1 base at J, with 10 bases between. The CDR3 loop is CASSQGPRRNTEAFF. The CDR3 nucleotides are TGCGCCAGCAGCCAAGGGCCCCGCCGGAACACTGAAGCTTTCTTT.

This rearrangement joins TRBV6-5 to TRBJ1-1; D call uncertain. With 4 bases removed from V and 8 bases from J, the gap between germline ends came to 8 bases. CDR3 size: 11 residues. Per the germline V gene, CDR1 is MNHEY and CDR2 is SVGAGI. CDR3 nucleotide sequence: TGTGCCAGCAGTTCTATATACGAAGCTTTCTTT. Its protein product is CASSSIYEAFF.

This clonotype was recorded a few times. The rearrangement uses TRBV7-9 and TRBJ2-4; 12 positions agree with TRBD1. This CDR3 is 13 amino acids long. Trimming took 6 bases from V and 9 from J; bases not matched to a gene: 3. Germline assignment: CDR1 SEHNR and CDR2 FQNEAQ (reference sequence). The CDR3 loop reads CASRGTGGGIQYF. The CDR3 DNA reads TGTGCCAGCAGAGGGACAGGGGGCGGCATTCAGTACTTC.

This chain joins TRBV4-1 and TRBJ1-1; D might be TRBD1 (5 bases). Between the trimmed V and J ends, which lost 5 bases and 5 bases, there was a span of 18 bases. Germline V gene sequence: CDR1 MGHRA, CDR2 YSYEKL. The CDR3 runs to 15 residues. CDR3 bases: TGCGCCAGCAGCTGGGGGAGAGGGTCAGGAACTGAAGCTTTCTTT. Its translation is CASSWGRGSGTEAFF.

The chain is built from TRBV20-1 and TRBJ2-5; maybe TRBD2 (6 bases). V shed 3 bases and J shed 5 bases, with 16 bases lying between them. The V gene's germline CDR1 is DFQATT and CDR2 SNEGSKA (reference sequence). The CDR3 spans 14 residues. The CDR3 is CSARWGRNRETQYF. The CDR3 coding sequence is TGCAGTGCTAGGTGGGGGAGGAACAGGGAGACCCAGTACTTC.

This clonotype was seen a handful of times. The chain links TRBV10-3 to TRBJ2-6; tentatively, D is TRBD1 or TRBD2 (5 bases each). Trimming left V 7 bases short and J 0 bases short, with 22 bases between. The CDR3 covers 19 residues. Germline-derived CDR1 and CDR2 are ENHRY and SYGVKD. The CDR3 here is CAITPGTPLGNSGANVLTF. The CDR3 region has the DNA TGTGCCATCACCCCGGGGACGCCTCTAGGAAACTCTGGGGCCAACGTCCTGACTTTC.

The DNA of the CDR3 is TGCAGTGCTAGATCCCGGACAGGGGCCATAGATCCCTATGGCTACACCTTC. Translating it yields CSARSRTGAIDPYGYTF. The V and J genes are TRBV20-1 and TRBJ1-2, with 9 bases fitting TRBD1. This CDR3 contains 17 residues. The germline CDR1 and CDR2 sequences are DFQATT and SNEGSKA (reference sequence). Trimming cost V 2 bases and J 4 bases; bases outside gene matches: 14.

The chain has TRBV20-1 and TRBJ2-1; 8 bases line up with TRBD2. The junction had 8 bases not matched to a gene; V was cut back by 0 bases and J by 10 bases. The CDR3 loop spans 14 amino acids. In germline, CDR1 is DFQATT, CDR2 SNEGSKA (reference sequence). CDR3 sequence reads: CSARDVLAGLEQFF. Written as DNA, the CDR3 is TGCAGTGCTAGAGATGTTCTAGCGGGCTTGGAGCAGTTCTTC.

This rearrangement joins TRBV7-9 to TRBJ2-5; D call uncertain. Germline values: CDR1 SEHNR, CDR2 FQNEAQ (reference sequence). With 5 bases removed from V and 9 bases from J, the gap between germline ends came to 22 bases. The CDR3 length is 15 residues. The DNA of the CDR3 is TGTGCCAGCAGCGATAATGAGGCAGGACGTGATTCCCAGTACTTC. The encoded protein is CASSDNEAGRDSQYF.

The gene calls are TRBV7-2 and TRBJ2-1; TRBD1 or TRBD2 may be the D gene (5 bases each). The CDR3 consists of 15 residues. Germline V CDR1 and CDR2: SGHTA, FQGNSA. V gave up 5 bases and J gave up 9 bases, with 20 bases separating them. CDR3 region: CASSRTGAIPGEQFF. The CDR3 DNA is TGTGCCAGCAGCCGGACCGGGGCTATACCCGGTGAGCAGTTCTTC.

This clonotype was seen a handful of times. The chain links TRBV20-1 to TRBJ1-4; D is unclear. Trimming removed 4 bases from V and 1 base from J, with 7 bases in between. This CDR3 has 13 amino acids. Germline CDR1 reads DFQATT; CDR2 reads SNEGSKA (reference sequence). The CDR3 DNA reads TGCAGTGCTAAACCTTTAACTAATGAAAAACTGTTTTTT. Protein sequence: CSAKPLTNEKLFF.

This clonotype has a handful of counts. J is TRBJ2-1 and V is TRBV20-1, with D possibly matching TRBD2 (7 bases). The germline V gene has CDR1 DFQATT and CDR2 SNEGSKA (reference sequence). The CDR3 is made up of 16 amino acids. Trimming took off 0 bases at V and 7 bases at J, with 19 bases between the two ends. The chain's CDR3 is CSARDPGGPNPNEQFF. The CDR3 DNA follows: TGCAGTGCTAGAGATCCCGGGGGGCCGAACCCTAATGAGCAGTTCTTC.

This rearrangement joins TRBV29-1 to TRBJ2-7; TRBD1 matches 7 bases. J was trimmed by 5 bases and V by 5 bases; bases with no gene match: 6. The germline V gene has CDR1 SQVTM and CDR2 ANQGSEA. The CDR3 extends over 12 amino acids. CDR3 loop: CSVITGVNEQYF. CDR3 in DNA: TGCAGCGTTATTACAGGGGTGAACGAGCAGTACTTC.

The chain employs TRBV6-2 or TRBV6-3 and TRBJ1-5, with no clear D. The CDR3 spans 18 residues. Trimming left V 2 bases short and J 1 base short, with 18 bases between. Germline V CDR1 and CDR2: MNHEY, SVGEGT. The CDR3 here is CASSYLLGGGISNQPQHF. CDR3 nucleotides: TGTGCCAGCAGTTACCTGTTGGGAGGTGGGATAAGCAATCAGCCCCAGCATTTT.

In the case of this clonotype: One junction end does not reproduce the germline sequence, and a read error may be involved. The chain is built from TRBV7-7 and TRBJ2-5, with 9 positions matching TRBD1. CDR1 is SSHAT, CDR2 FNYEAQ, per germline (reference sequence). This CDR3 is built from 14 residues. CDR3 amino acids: CASSSTGGGETQYF. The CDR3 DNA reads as TGTGCTAGCAGCTCCACAGGGGGCGGAGAGACCCAGTACTTC.

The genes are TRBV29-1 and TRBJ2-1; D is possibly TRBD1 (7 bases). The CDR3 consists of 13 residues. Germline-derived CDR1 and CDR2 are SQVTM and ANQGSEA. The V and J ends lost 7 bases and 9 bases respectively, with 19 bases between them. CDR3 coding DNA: TGCAGCGCCTCCCCAGGGGGGCCGGGTGAGCAGTTCTTC. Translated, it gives CSASPGGPGEQFF.

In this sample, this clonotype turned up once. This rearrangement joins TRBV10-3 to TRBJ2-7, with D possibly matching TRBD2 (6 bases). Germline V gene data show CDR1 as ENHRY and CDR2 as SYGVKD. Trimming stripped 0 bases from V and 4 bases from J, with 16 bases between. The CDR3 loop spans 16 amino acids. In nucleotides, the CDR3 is TGTGCCATCAGTGAGTCGAGCCTAGCGTTTGTATACGAGCAGTACTTC. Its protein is CAISESSLAFVYEQYF.

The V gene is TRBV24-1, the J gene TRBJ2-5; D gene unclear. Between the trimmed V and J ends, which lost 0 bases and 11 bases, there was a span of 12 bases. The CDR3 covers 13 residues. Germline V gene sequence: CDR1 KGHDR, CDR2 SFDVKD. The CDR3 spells CATSDLDDNEQYF. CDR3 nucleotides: TGTGCCACCAGTGATTTGGACGACAATGAGCAGTACTTC.

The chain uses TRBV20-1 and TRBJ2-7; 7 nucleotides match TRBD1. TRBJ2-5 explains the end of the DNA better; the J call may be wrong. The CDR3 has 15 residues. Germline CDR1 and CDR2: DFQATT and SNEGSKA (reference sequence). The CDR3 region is CSVEVDTGVLETQYF. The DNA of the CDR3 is TGCAGTGTAGAGGTTGACACAGGGGTTTTAGAGACCCAGTACTTC.

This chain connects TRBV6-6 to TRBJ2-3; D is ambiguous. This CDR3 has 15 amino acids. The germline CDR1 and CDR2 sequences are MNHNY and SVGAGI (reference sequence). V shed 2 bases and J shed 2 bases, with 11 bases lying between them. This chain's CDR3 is CASSYGVIPTDTQYF. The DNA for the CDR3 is TGTGCCAGCAGTTACGGTGTTATTCCCACAGATACGCAGTATTTT.

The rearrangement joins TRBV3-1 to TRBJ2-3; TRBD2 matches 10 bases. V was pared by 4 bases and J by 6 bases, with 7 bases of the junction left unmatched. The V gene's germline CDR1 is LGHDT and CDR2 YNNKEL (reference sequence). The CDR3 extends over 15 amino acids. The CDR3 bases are TGTGCCAGCAGCCGACTAGCGGGCGGACGGGATACGCAGTATTTT. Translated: CASSRLAGGRDTQYF.

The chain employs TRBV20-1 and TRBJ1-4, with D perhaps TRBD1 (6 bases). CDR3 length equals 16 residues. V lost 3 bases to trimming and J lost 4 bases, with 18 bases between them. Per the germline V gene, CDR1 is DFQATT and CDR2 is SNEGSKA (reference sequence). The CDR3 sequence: CSARGAGRGYNEKLFF. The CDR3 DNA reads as TGCAGTGCTAGGGGGGCGGGCAGGGGCTATAATGAAAAACTGTTTTTT.

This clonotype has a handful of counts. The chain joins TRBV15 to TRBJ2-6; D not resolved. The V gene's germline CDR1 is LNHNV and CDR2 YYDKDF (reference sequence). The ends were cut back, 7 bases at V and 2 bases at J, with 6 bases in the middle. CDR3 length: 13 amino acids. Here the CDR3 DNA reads TGTGCCACCACTTCGGCTGGGGCCAACGTCCTGACTTTC. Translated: CATTSAGANVLTF.